A single sample gave rise to the 29 T cell receptor beta chains below, sequenced in a study of blood T cell repertoires in COVID-19. Measured with immunoSEQ multiplex PCR; TCRdb has only the in-frame clones, and not every one. The repertoire holds some 200,000 clones, about nine tenths seen once, with more than 3.5% in the top ten. The sample was PBMCs or T cells enriched from blood (not recorded which). Every receptor here comes from a woman aged 40 to 50 with acute COVID-19.

Written as DNA, the CDR3 is TGTGCCAGCAGCTTAACCTCTCTCGGCAGGGACGAGCAGTACTTC. It specifies CASSLTSLGRDEQYF. This chain connects TRBV7-3 to TRBJ2-7, with D perhaps matching TRBD1 (5 bases). CDR3 length equals 15 residues. V was pared by 0 bases and J by 5 bases, with 14 bases between. The germline V gene encodes CDR1 SGHTA and CDR2 FQGTGA.

V and J are TRBV9 and TRBJ2-7; TRBD2 is a possible D gene (6 bases). This CDR3 region has 14 residues. Looked up from germline, CDR1 is SGDLS and CDR2 is YYNGEE. V shed 0 bases and J shed 2 bases, with 9 bases lying between them. This CDR3 is CASSVGSGPYEQYF. For the CDR3, the DNA is TGTGCCAGCAGCGTAGGGAGCGGGCCCTACGAGCAGTACTTC.

CDR3 in amino acids: CASSYGGSTGNEQFF. The CDR3 DNA reads as TGCGCCAGCAGCTACGGCGGGTCTACTGGAAATGAGCAGTTCTTC. The chain links TRBV5-1 to TRBJ2-1; weak D call: TRBD2 (5 bases). The germline CDR1 and CDR2 sequences are SGHRS and YFSETQ. The CDR3 loop spans 15 amino acids. Trimming took 3 bases from V and 7 from J, leaving 17 bases between them.

The J gene is TRBJ1-2, the V gene TRBV5-5; D unclear. V lost 0 bases to trimming and J lost 6 bases, with 3 bases between them. The CDR3 spans 11 residues. Germline V lookup: CDR1 SGHKS, CDR2 YYEKEE (reference sequence). Here the CDR3 reads CASSLVNGYTF. The CDR3, as DNA: TGTGCCAGCAGCTTGGTAAATGGCTACACCTTC.

This chain connects TRBV5-1 to TRBJ2-5; 9 nucleotides match TRBD2. Germline values: CDR1 SGHRS, CDR2 YFSETQ. CDR3 length: 15 amino acids. The ends lost 2 bases at V and 5 bases at J; junction bases unmatched: 7. CDR3 nucleotide sequence: TGCGCCAGCAGCTTCTCGCGGGGGGGCCGGGAGACCCAGTACTTC. It translates to CASSFSRGGRETQYF.

This sequence joins TRBV15 and TRBJ1-6, with D possibly being TRBD1 (5 bases). This CDR3 spans 18 amino acids. Trimming cost V 0 bases and J 10 bases, with 22 bases left between them. Germline V gene sequence: CDR1 LNHNV, CDR2 YYDKDF (reference sequence). The CDR3 spells CATSRDRGGQGFYSPLHF. CDR3 nucleotides: TGTGCCACCAGCAGAGATCGAGGTGGCCAGGGTTTTTACTCACCCCTCCACTTT.

This chain joins TRBV4-2 and TRBJ2-3, with 9 bases matching TRBD2. The CDR3 extends over 19 amino acids. V lost 0 bases to trimming and J lost 1 base; unmatched junction nucleotides: 11. Germline CDR1 and CDR2: LGHNA and YNFKEQ. The CDR3 is CASSQDGFAAGGRTDTQYF. The CDR3, as DNA: TGTGCCAGCAGCCAAGATGGGTTCGCAGCGGGGGGACGCACAGATACGCAGTATTTT.

The gene calls are TRBV11-2 and TRBJ1-2; D is ambiguous. CDR1 is SGHAT and CDR2 is FQNNGV in the germline V gene. Between the trimmed V and J ends, which lost 5 bases and 7 bases, there was a span of 14 bases. The CDR3 spans 13 residues. In nucleotides, the CDR3 is TGTGCCAGCAGCCCACCCGACAAGTTTGGCTACACCTTC. Amino acids: CASSPPDKFGYTF.

V is TRBV18 and J is TRBJ1-4, with 8 bases aligning to TRBD1. The germline V gene encodes CDR1 KGHSH and CDR2 LQKENI. The CDR3 extends over 14 amino acids. The ends lost 3 bases at V and 8 bases at J; junction bases unmatched: 5. DNA of the CDR3: TGTGCCAGCTCACCCGAGACAGGGGAAGAAAAACTGTTTTTT. Protein: CASSPETGEEKLFF. The variable domain in full, with the rest retrieved from reference TRBV18 and TRBJ1-4, is NAGVMQNPRHLVRRRGQEARLRCSPMKGHSHVYWYRQLPEEGLKFMVYLQKENIIDESGMPKERFSAEFPKEGPSILRIQQVVRGDSAAYFCASSPETGEEKLFFGSGTQLSVL.

Concerning this clone itself: The same CDR3 can be traced to other DNA sequences in this sample. This chain joins TRBV12-3 or TRBV12-4 and TRBJ1-5; D unresolved. The CDR3 runs to 13 residues. Trimming left V 2 bases short and J 1 base short, with 3 bases between. This chain's CDR3 is CASSLSSNQPQHF. The CDR3 DNA reads TGTGCCAGCAGTTTATCGAGCAATCAGCCCCAGCATTTT.

The chain carries TRBV28 and TRBJ2-7, with 7 bases matching TRBD1. CDR1 and CDR2 (germline): MDHEN, SYDVKM. This CDR3 spans 13 amino acids. The V segment lost 4 bases and the J segment 3 bases; nucleotides outside the gene matches: 3. CDR3 DNA sequence: TGTGCCAGCAGTTCGGGACAGCACTACGAGCAGTACGTC. It specifies CASSSGQHYEQYV.

This clone was found once. The chain joins TRBV5-1 to TRBJ2-2; 11 bases align to TRBD1. The CDR3 spans 17 residues. Per the germline V gene, CDR1 is SGHRS and CDR2 is YFSETQ. The ends lost 3 bases at V and 6 bases at J; junction bases unmatched: 10. CDR3 loop: CASSSEDRGLRAGELFF. Written as DNA, the CDR3 is TGCGCCAGCAGCTCGGAGGACAGGGGGCTAAGGGCCGGGGAGCTGTTTTTT.

V gene TRBV5-1 combines with J gene TRBJ2-6; D may be TRBD1 (6 bases). The germline V and J ends were trimmed by 1 base and 0 bases, with 14 bases remaining between them. Germline-derived CDR1 and CDR2 are SGHRS and YFSETQ. The CDR3 covers 18 residues. This CDR3 reads CASSLWAGDTSGANVLTF. DNA of the CDR3: TGCGCCAGCAGCTTGTGGGCAGGGGATACCTCTGGGGCCAACGTCCTGACTTTC.

The count of this clone is one. The chain has TRBV7-2 and TRBJ1-3; maybe TRBD1 (5 bases). The V end was cut by 5 bases, the J end by 0 bases, with 8 bases between. Looked up from germline, CDR1 is SGHTA and CDR2 is FQGNSA. This CDR3 region has 14 residues. CDR3 sequence: CASSPGGSGNTIYF. The CDR3 DNA is TGTGCCAGCAGCCCGGGGGGCTCTGGAAACACCATATATTTT.

The rearrangement uses TRBV19 and TRBJ1-1, with D hard to call. The CDR3 extends over 12 amino acids. Germline V gene data show CDR1 as LNHDA and CDR2 as SQIVND (reference sequence). The V end was cut by 1 base, the J end by 11 bases, with 11 bases between. This chain's CDR3 is CASSIGPERAFF. Here the CDR3 DNA reads TGTGCCAGTAGTATAGGCCCGGAGCGCGCTTTCTTT.

This clone occurred once. V gene TRBV6-5 combines with J gene TRBJ1-1, with 7 bases aligning to TRBD1. CDR1 and CDR2 (germline): MNHEY, SVGAGI. J lost 11 bases, V lost 0 bases, and 6 bases had no gene match. The CDR3 consists of 13 residues. The CDR3 reads CASSYSRQGKAFF. DNA for the CDR3: TGTGCCAGCAGTTACTCCAGACAGGGCAAGGCTTTCTTT.

This chain connects TRBV12-3 or TRBV12-4 to TRBJ1-2, with D possibly matching TRBD1 (6 bases). The V and J ends lost 6 bases and 7 bases respectively, with 12 bases between them. The CDR3 is made up of 12 amino acids. Here the CDR3 reads CASRGYRAGYTF. In DNA, the CDR3 is TGTGCCAGCAGGGGATACAGGGCTGGCTACACCTTC.

This clone is a singleton in its sample. The chain links TRBV7-6 to TRBJ2-6; 9 nucleotides line up with TRBD1. Losses at the gene ends were 3 bases for V and 2 bases for J; bases not matched to a gene: 5. The V gene's germline CDR1 is SGHVS and CDR2 FNYEAQ. The CDR3 is 17 amino acids. The CDR3 DNA reads TGTGCCAGCAGCTTCCGGGACAGGGCTGCTGGGGCCAACGTCCTGACTTTC. This translates into CASSFRDRAAGANVLTF.

CDR3 sequence (DNA): TGCGCCAGCAGGTCCCGCGGGAATACCGGGGAGCTGTTTTTT. Protein sequence: CASRSRGNTGELFF. The V and J genes are TRBV5-1 and TRBJ2-2; TRBD2 might be the D (6 bases). Germline V CDR1 and CDR2: SGHRS, YFSETQ. V lost 5 bases and J 5 bases, leaving 13 bases between the germline ends. This CDR3 comprises 14 residues.

The rearrangement uses TRBV3-1 (or the pseudogene TRBV3-2) and TRBJ1-2; D uncertain. This CDR3 contains 12 residues. Germline CDR1 and CDR2: LGHDT and YNNKEL (reference sequence). V was pared by 8 bases and J by 5 bases, with 12 bases between. The CDR3: CASLKGGYGYTF. The DNA of the CDR3 is TGTGCCAGCCTCAAGGGAGGGTATGGCTACACCTTC.

The V gene is TRBV3-1 (or the pseudogene TRBV3-2), the J gene TRBJ2-3; 8 positions match TRBD2. Germline assignment: CDR1 LGHDT and CDR2 YNNKEL (reference sequence). The CDR3 sequence is 17 residues long. The V gene end was trimmed by 1 base and the J gene end by 3 bases; junction bases not matched to a gene: 9. The CDR3 bases are TGTGCCAGCAGCCAAGTGGTGGCGGGGGGACGTACAGATACGCAGTATTTT. This gives the protein CASSQVVAGGRTDTQYF.

The chain carries TRBV18 and TRBJ1-5; maybe TRBD1 (6 bases). CDR1 and CDR2 (germline): KGHSH, LQKENI. The CDR3 is made up of 13 amino acids. The V end lost 6 bases, the J end lost 3 bases, and 9 bases lay between the germline ends. The CDR3 loop reads CASSRQANQPQHF. CDR3 nucleotide sequence: TGTGCCAGCTCCCGACAGGCCAATCAGCCCCAGCATTTT. The whole variable domain, remainder taken from reference TRBV18 and TRBJ1-5, is NAGVMQNPRHLVRRRGQEARLRCSPMKGHSHVYWYRQLPEEGLKFMVYLQKENIIDESGMPKERFSAEFPKEGPSILRIQQVVRGDSAAYFCASSRQANQPQHFGDGTRLSIL.

This clone was detected once. The V gene is TRBV19, the J gene TRBJ2-5; possibly TRBD1 for D (5 bases). V dropped 5 bases and J dropped 5 bases, with 9 bases sitting between them. This CDR3 is built from 12 residues. CDR1 LNHDA and CDR2 SQIVND come from the germline V gene (reference sequence). The CDR3 coding sequence is TGTGCCAGTAGTGTCAACAGGGAGACCCAGTACTTC. Amino acids: CASSVNRETQYF.

The chain links TRBV5-4 to TRBJ2-3; TRBD1 aligns across 8 bases. CDR1 SGHNT and CDR2 YYREEE come from the germline V gene (reference sequence). Trimming removed 4 bases from V and 6 bases from J; junction bases left unmatched: 10. The CDR3 is 15 amino acids. CDR3 sequence reads: CASSPTGTGPDTQYF. The CDR3 DNA follows: TGTGCCAGCAGCCCCACCGGGACAGGCCCCGATACGCAGTATTTT.

This chain connects TRBV14 to TRBJ1-1; D is unresolved. Trimming cost V 3 bases and J 0 bases, with 17 bases left between them. Germline CDR1 and CDR2: SGHDN and FVKESK. The CDR3 spans 17 residues. As DNA, the CDR3 is TGTGCCAGCAGCCAGGTCGAGGGTTATTGGATGAACACTGAAGCTTTCTTT. Protein sequence: CASSQVEGYWMNTEAFF.

The chain uses TRBV12-3 or TRBV12-4 and TRBJ1-2; 9 nucleotides agree with TRBD1. V shed 10 bases and J 3 bases; nucleotides not matched to a gene: 3. The length of the CDR3 is 12 residues. The DNA for the CDR3 is TGTGCCACCCGGACAGGGGACTATGGCTACACCTTC. Its translation is CATRTGDYGYTF.

This chain uses TRBV5-1 with TRBJ1-6, with D perhaps matching TRBD1 (6 bases). Germline V lookup: CDR1 SGHRS, CDR2 YFSETQ. This CDR3 is built from 16 residues. V lost 4 bases and J 7 bases, leaving 18 bases between the germline ends. The CDR3 reads CASSLGSGTSNSPLHF. CDR3 coding DNA: TGCGCCAGCAGCCTCGGATCCGGGACATCGAATTCACCCCTCCACTTT. Filled out from reference TRBV5-1 and TRBJ1-6, the complete variable domain reads KAGVTQTPRYLIKTRGQQVTLSCSPISGHRSVSWYQQTPGQGLQFLFEYFSETQRNKGNFPGRFSGRQFSNSRSEMNVSTLELGDSALYLCASSLGSGTSNSPLHFGNGTRLTVT.

The chain has TRBV11-2 and TRBJ2-1; D may be TRBD2 (6 bases). V dropped 2 bases and J dropped 7 bases, with 21 bases sitting between them. The germline V gene encodes CDR1 SGHAT and CDR2 FQNNGV. The CDR3 spans 17 residues. The CDR3 DNA follows: TGTGCCAGCAGCTTACCTCGTCGCGGGGTGTCTATGAATGAGCAGTTCTTC. It encodes CASSLPRRGVSMNEQFF.

The chain has TRBV12-5 and TRBJ1-1, with a possible D match to TRBD1 (5 bases). V dropped 5 bases and J dropped 10 bases, with 14 bases sitting between them. The length of the CDR3 is 12 residues. Germline CDR1 is LGHNT and CDR2 is FRNRAP. The CDR3 nucleotides are TGTGCTAGTGGTAACATCCAGGGTGCAGCTTTCTTT. Protein: CASGNIQGAAFF.